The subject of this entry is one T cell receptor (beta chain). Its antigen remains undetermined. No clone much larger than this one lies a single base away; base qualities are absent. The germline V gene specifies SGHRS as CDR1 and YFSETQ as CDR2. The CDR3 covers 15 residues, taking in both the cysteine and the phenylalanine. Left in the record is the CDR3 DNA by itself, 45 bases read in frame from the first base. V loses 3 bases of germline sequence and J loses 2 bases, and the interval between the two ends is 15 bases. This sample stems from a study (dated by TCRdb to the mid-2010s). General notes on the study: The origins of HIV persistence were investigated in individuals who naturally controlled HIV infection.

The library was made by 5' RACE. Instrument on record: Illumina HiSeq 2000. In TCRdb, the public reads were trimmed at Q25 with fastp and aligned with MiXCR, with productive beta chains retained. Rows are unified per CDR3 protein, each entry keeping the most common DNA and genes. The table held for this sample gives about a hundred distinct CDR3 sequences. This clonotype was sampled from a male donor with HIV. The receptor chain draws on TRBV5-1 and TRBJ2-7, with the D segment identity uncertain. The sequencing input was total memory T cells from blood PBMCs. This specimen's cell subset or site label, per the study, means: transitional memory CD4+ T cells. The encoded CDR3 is CASSSAISLAYEQYF. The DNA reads TGCGCCAGCAGCTCCGCAATATCCCTTGCCTACGAGCAGTACTTC.